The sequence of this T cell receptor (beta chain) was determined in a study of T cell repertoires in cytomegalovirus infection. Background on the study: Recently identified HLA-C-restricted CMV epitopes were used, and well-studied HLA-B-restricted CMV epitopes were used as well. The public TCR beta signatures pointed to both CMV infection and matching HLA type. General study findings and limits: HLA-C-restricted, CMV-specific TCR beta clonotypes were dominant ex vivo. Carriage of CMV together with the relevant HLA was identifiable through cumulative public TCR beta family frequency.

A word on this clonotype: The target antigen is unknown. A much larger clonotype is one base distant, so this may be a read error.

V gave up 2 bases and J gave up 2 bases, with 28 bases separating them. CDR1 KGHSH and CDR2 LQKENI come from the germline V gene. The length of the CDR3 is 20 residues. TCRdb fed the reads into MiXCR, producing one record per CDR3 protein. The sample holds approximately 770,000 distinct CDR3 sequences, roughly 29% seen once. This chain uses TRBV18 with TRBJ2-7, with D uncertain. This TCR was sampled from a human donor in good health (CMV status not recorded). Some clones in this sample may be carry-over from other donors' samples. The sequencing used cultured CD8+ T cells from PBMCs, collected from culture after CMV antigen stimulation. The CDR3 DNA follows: TGTGCCAGCTCACCATTTAATCATATTCCGGCGGTTCTCGGCCCCTACGAGCAGTACTTC. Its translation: CASSPFNHIPAVLGPYEQYF.